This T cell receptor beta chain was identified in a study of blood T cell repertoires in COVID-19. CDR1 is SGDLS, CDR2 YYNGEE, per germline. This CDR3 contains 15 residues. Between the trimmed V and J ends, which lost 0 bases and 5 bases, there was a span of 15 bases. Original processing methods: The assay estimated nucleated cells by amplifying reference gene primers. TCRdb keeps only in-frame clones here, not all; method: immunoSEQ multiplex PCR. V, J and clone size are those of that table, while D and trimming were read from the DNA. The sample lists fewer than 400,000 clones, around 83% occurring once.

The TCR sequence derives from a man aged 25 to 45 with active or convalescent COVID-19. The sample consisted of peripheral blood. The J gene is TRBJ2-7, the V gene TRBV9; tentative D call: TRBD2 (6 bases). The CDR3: CASSVVAGPLNEQYF. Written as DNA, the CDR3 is TGTGCCAGCAGCGTAGTGGCGGGACCACTAAACGAGCAGTACTTC.